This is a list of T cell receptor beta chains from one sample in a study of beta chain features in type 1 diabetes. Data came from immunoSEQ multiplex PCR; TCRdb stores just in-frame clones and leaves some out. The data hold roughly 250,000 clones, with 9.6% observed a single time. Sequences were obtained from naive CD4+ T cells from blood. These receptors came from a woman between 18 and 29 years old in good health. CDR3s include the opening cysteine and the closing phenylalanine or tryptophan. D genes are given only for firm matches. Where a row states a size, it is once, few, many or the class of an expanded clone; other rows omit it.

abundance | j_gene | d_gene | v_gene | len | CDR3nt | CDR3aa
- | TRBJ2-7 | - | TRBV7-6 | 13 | TGTGCCAGCAGCTTAGGACAGGTCGCCGAGCAGTACTTC | CASSLGQVAEQYF
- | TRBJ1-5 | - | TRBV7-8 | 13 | TGTGCCAGCAGCGTTCTTTCCGATCAGCCCCAGCATTTT | CASSVLSDQPQHF
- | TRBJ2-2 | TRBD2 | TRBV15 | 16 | TGTGCCACCAGCAGAAACCGGGACTACAGCGCCGGGGAGCTGTTTTTT | CATSRNRDYSAGELFF
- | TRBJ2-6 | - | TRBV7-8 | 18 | TGTGCCAGCAGCTTACGGTTGGAACCGGGCTCTGGGGCCAACGTCCTGACTTTC | CASSLRLEPGSGANVLTF
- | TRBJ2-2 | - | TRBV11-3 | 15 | TGTGCCAGCAGCTTAGGTTCGAGGAACACCGGGGAGCTGTTTTTT | CASSLGSRNTGELFF
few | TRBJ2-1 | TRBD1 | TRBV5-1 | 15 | TGCGCCAGCAGCCCGGGACAGGGTACCTACAATGAGCAGTTCTTC | CASSPGQGTYNEQFF
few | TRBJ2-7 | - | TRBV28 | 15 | TGTGCCAGCAGGCCTCCGGAGGGGAAAGGAAACGAGCAGTACTTC | CASRPPEGKGNEQYF
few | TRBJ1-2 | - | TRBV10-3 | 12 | TGTGCCATCGTCGGCAGCGATCGTGGCTACACCTTC | CAIVGSDRGYTF
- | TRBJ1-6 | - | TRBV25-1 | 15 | TGTGCCAGCAGTCGGCGGGGCGGCGTCAATTCACCCCTCCACTTT | CASSRRGGVNSPLHF
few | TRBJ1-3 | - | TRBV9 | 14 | TGTGCCAGCAGCGTAGAGAGGACTCGAAACACCATATATTTT | CASSVERTRNTIYF
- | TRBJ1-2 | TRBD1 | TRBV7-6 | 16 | TGTGCCAGCAGCTTGAGCCGGGACAGACGTAACTATGGCTACACCTTC | CASSLSRDRRNYGYTF
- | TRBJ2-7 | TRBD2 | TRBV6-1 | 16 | TGTGCCAGCAGTGAACGCCAGCGGGGGGCTCCCTCCGAGCAGTACTTC | CASSERQRGAPSEQYF
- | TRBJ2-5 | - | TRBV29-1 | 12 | TGCAGCGTTGAAAGCGGCCAAGAGACCCAGTACTTC | CSVESGQETQYF
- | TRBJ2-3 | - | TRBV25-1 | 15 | TGTGCCAGCAGTAACAGGTGGAAGGGCACAGATACGCAGTATTTT | CASSNRWKGTDTQYF
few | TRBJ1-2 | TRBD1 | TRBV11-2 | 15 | TGTGCCAGCAGCTCAGCTGGGACAGGGGGCAGAGGCTACACCTTC | CASSSAGTGGRGYTF
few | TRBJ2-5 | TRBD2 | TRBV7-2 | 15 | TGTGCCAGCAGCTCGGGACTAGCGGGTCGGGAGACCCAGTACTTC | CASSSGLAGRETQYF
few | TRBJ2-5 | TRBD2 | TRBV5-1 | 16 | TGCGCCAGCAGCCCGGGACTAGCTTCTACTCAAGAGACCCAGTACTTC | CASSPGLASTQETQYF
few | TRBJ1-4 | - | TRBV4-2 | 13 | TGTGCCAGCAGCCGCGGCCCGGCTGAAAAACTGTTTTTT | CASSRGPAEKLFF
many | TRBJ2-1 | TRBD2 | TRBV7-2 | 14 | TGTGCCAGCAGTCTAGCGGGAGTCTACAATGAGCAGTTCTTC | CASSLAGVYNEQFF
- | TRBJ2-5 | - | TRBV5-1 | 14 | TGCGCCAGCAGCTTGGGACAGTCTAAAGAGACCCAGTACTTC | CASSLGQSKETQYF
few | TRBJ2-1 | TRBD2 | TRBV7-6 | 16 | TGTGCCAGCAGCCCCCGAGTAGCGGGAGGTAACAATGAGCAGTTCTTC | CASSPRVAGGNNEQFF
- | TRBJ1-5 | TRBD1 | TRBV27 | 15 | TGTGCCAGCAATTATACAGGGGAGAGCAATCAGCCCCAGCATTTT | CASNYTGESNQPQHF
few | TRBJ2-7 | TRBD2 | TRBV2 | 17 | TGTGCCAGCAGCGCTCCTGGACTAGCAGGCTCGACCTACGAGCAGTACTTC | CASSAPGLAGSTYEQYF
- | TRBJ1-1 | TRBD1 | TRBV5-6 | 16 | TGTGCCAGCAGCTCCGACAGGGGGCGACGGCACACTGAAGCTTTCTTT | CASSSDRGRRHTEAFF
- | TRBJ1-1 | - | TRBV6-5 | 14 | TGTGCCAGCAGTTACAGGGGCGAGGACACTGAAGCTTTCTTT | CASSYRGEDTEAFF
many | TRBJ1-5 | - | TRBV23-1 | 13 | TGCGCCAGCAGTCAATCGTCAGTTCAGCCCCAGCATTTT | CASSQSSVQPQHF
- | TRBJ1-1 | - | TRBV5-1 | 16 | TGCGCCAGCAGCCGCGGACATTCTAACTCGAACACTGAAGCTTTCTTT | CASSRGHSNSNTEAFF
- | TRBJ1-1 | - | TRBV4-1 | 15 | TGCGCCAGCAGCCAAGACTCCTCAGGGATCACTGAAGCTTTCTTT | CASSQDSSGITEAFF